These T cell receptor beta chains were read from a single sample in a study of T-cell memory formation after mild COVID-19. TCRdb re-derived calls from the 5' RACE reads in MiXCR, one entry per CDR3 protein. The repertoire holds around 370,000 distinct CDR3 sequences, more than 20% seen once, with about 12% in the top ten. Sequences were obtained from PBMCs or a T cell subset sorted from them (not recorded which). The receptors originated from an adult woman who had mild COVID-19 (a few samples of this study predate the infection). Cell type and time point are not known. CDR3s include the opening cysteine and the closing phenylalanine or tryptophan. A D gene is named only where the DNA matches it firmly. The size of a clone is reported for some rows only, either as once, few or many, or as a class for expanded clones.

>NA|few|TRBV20-1|13|TRBJ2-2
TGCAGTGTTGCGGATCCGAACACCGGGGAGCTGTTTTTT
CSVADPNTGELFF
>NA|NA|TRBV14|13|TRBJ1-1
TGTGCCAGCAGCCAAGTAAGATACACTGAAGCTTTCTTT
CASSQVRYTEAFF
>NA|NA|TRBV12-3/TRBV12-4|14|TRBJ2-3
TGTGCCAGCAGTTTGAGTCTCGGCACAGATACGCAGTATTTT
CASSLSLGTDTQYF
>NA|few|TRBV6-1|14|TRBJ2-1
TGTGCCAGCAGTGAGTCGCTAGCGAGCAATGAGCAGTTCTTC
CASSESLASNEQFF
>NA|once|TRBV21-1|13|TRBJ1-1
TGTGCCAGCAGCACATCAGGGGGCACTGAAGCTTTCTTT
CASSTSGGTEAFF
>NA|NA|TRBV15|14|TRBJ2-1
TGTGCCACCAGCAGAGGTCAGGCAGCTTTTGAGCAGTTCTTC
CATSRGQAAFEQFF
>TRBD1|many|TRBV20-1|12|TRBJ2-7
TGCAGTGCTGGGGACAGTATACACGAGCAGTACTTC
CSAGDSIHEQYF
>NA|NA|TRBV3-1|17|TRBJ1-2
TGTGCCAGCAGCCTCCGGGTTAGCCTAAACCCCGACTATGGCTACACCTTC
CASSLRVSLNPDYGYTF
>NA|NA|TRBV19|16|TRBJ2-7
TGTGCCAGTAGCCCCGGAAGACAGGTCGCCTCCTACGAGCAGTACTTC
CASSPGRQVASYEQYF
>NA|NA|TRBV6-6|14|TRBJ1-1
TGTGCCAGCAGTTACCCCCAGGGGAGCACTGAAGCTTTCTTT
CASSYPQGSTEAFF
>TRBD1|NA|TRBV12-3/TRBV12-4|13|TRBJ1-5
TGTGCCAGCGTCCCAGGGGGGCGCCAGCCCCAGCATTTT
CASVPGGRQPQHF
>TRBD1|NA|TRBV5-6|17|TRBJ2-7
TGTGCCAGCAGCTTGGGGGCTTTGACAGGGAACTCCTACGAGCAGTACTTC
CASSLGALTGNSYEQYF
>NA|NA|TRBV7-9|16|TRBJ1-2
TGTGCCAGCAGCTTAGTGAGCGGGGGCGGCTGGGAAGGCTACACCTTC
CASSLVSGGGWEGYTF
>TRBD1|few|TRBV12-3/TRBV12-4|16|TRBJ1-2
TGTGCCAGCAGTTCAGCCGGACAGGGCCCTAACTATGGCTACACCTTC
CASSSAGQGPNYGYTF
>NA|many|TRBV9|14|TRBJ1-5
TGTGCCAGCAGCGTAGATGGGTCGGGGCAGCCCCAGCATTTT
CASSVDGSGQPQHF
>TRBD1|few|TRBV12-3/TRBV12-4|14|TRBJ1-6
TGTGCCAGCAGTCGACAGGGTGGTGGATCACCCCTCCACTTT
CASSRQGGGSPLHF
>NA|NA|TRBV20-1|15|TRBJ2-7
TGCAGTGCTAGTTACGGGGCAGTCAGCTCCTACGAGCAGTACTTC
CSASYGAVSSYEQYF
>TRBD2|NA|TRBV7-9|14|TRBJ2-1
TGTGCCAGTTCCCGGGAGGGCCGGTTGGATGAGCAGTTCTTC
CASSREGRLDEQFF
>TRBD1|NA|TRBV25-1|16|TRBJ2-1
TGTGCCAGCAGTGAATACCGCGGGAGACAGGGGGATGAGCAGTTCTTC
CASSEYRGRQGDEQFF
>TRBD1|NA|TRBV30|14|TRBJ1-2
TGTGCCTTGTCAAGCTCCGGGACAGGGGTCGGCTACACCTTC
CALSSSGTGVGYTF
>TRBD2|few|TRBV7-8|19|TRBJ2-5
TGTGCCAGCAGCTTAGCGGATTTTTTAGCGGGAACCGAGCAAGAGACCCAGTACTTC
CASSLADFLAGTEQETQYF
>NA|NA|TRBV4-3|16|TRBJ2-7
TGCGCCAGCAGCCAAGTAGCCCTGGAACTATCCAACGAGCAGTACTTC
CASSQVALELSNEQYF
>NA|NA|TRBV4-3|15|TRBJ2-2
TGCGCCAGCAGCCAATATTGGGGTGTTACCGGGGAGCTGTTTTTT
CASSQYWGVTGELFF
>NA|NA|TRBV20-1|14|TRBJ1-1
TGCAGTGCTAATCGCCGCGGGGCTAACCCTGAAGCTTTCTTT
CSANRRGANPEAFF
>NA|few|TRBV5-4|11|TRBJ2-7
TGTGCCAGCAGCGACCAGTACGAGCAGTACTTC
CASSDQYEQYF
>NA|NA|TRBV9|16|TRBJ2-3
TGTGCCAGCAGCGGAGGAGTAGGGCCCCCCACAGATACGCAGTATTTT
CASSGGVGPPTDTQYF
>NA|NA|TRBV19|15|TRBJ1-5
TGTGCCAGTAGTATGGGGATTTCATCTAATCAGCCCCAGCATTTT
CASSMGISSNQPQHF
>TRBD2|once|TRBV5-1|17|TRBJ2-5
TGCGCCAGCAGCTTACGCCCTAGCGGGAGTTTCCAAGAGACCCAGTACTTC
CASSLRPSGSFQETQYF
>TRBD2|NA|TRBV20-1|13|TRBJ2-7
TGCAGTGCCACCGGGAGGGCCTCCTACGAGCAGTACTTC
CSATGRASYEQYF
>NA|few|TRBV19|14|TRBJ2-7
TGTGCCAGTAGTATTCGGGAGCGCCCCTACGAGCAGTACTTC
CASSIRERPYEQYF
>NA|few|TRBV4-2|14|TRBJ2-3
TGTGCCAGCAGCGAAGGCGGGGGCACAGATACGCAGTATTTT
CASSEGGGTDTQYF
>TRBD2|NA|TRBV6-1|15|TRBJ2-1
TGTGCCAGCAGTGAAGCGGGACTAGCGGGCTATGAGCAGTTCTTC
CASSEAGLAGYEQFF
>TRBD2|NA|TRBV15|15|TRBJ2-1
TGTGCCACCAGCACCGGGACTAGCGGAGGGGATGAGCAGTTCTTC
CATSTGTSGGDEQFF
>TRBD1|NA|TRBV7-6|16|TRBJ2-3
TGTGCCAGCAGCTTAAACGGTGGACAGGGCACAGATACGCAGTATTTT
CASSLNGGQGTDTQYF
>TRBD2|NA|TRBV7-6|16|TRBJ2-1
TGTGCCAGCAGCCCCAGGACTAGCGGGAATTACAATGAGCAGTTCTTC
CASSPRTSGNYNEQFF
>NA|NA|TRBV18|16|TRBJ2-7
TGTGCCAGCTCACCACCGGGCTGGGACACAATGAACGAGCAGTACTTC
CASSPPGWDTMNEQYF
>TRBD1|many|TRBV5-1|16|TRBJ2-3
TGCGCCAGCAGCTTGGAGGGGGACAGGACCACAGATACGCAGTATTTT
CASSLEGDRTTDTQYF